This T cell receptor beta chain is drawn from a study of vaccination and CD4 T cells after COVID-19. Notes on the study in general: Researchers report that 304 of 307 vaccine-specific clones in convalescent patients proved spike mono-reactive.

Deletions cut 2 bases from V and 7 bases from J, with 9 bases between. This CDR3 region has 13 residues. Germline V gene lookup returns CDR1 MNHEY and CDR2 SVGAGI. The sample holds a few counts of this clonotype. Its specificity is unknown. The sample's treatment: roughly 10-day PBMC culture with coronavirus spike peptide pools or control peptides (ViraFEST assay). Cultured CD4+ T cell DNA underwent sequencing with the Oncomine TCR Beta short-read assay. One entry per CDR3 protein, called by TCRdb with MiXCR from the PCR reads. The repertoire consists of about 10,000 distinct CDR3 sequences, with approximately 20% occurring once and the leading ten covering about 12%.

The chain carries TRBV6-5 and TRBJ1-5; no definite D call. Sample: CD4+ T cells from blood, cultured in vitro, taken after SARS-CoV-2 vaccination. The clonotype was recovered from a human donor who had recovered from COVID-19. The CDR3 DNA reads TGTGCCAGCAGTTACGGGTGGAAACAGCCCCAGCATTTT. Protein product: CASSYGWKQPQHF.